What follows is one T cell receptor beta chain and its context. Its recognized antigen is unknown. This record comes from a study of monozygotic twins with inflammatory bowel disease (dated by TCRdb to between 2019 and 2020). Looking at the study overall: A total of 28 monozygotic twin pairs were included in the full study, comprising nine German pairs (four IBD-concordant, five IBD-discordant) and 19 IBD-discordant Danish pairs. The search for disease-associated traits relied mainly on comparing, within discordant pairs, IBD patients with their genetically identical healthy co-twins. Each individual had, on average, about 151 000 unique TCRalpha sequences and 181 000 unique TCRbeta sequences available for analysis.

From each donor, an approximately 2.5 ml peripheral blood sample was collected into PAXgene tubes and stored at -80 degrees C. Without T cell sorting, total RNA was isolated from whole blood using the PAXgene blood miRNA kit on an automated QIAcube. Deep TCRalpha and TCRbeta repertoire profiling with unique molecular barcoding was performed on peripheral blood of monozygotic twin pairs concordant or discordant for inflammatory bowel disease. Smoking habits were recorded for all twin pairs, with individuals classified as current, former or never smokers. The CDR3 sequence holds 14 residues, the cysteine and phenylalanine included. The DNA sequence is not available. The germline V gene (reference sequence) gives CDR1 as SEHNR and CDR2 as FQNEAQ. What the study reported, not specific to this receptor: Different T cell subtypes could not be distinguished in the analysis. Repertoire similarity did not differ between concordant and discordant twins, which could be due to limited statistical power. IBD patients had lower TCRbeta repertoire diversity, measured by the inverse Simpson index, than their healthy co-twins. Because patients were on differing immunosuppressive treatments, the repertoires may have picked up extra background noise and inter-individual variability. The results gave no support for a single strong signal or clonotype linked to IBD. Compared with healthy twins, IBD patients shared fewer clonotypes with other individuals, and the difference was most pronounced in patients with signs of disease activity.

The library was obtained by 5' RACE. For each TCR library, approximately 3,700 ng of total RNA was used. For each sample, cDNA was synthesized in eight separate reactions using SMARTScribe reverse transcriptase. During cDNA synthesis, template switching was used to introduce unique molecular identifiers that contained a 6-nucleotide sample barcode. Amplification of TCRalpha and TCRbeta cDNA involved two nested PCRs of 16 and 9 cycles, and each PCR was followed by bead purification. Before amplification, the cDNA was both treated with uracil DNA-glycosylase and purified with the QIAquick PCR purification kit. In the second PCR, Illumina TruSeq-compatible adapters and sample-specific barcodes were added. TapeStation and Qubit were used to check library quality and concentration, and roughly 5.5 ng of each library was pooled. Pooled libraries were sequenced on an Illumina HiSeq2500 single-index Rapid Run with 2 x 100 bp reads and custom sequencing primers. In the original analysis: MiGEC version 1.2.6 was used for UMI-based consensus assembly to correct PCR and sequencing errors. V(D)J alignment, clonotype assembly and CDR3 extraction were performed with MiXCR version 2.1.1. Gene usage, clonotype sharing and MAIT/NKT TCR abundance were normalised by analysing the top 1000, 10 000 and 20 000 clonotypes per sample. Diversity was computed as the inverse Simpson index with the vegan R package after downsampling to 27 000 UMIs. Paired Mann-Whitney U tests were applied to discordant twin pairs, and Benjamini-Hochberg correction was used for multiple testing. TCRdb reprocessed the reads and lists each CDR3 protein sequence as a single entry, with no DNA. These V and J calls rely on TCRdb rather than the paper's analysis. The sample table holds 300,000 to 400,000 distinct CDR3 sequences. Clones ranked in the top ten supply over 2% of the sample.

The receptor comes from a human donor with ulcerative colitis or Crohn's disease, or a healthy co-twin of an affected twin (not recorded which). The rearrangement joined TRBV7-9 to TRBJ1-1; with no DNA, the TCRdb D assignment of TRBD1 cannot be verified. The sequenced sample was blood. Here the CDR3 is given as CASSLRQANTEAFF.